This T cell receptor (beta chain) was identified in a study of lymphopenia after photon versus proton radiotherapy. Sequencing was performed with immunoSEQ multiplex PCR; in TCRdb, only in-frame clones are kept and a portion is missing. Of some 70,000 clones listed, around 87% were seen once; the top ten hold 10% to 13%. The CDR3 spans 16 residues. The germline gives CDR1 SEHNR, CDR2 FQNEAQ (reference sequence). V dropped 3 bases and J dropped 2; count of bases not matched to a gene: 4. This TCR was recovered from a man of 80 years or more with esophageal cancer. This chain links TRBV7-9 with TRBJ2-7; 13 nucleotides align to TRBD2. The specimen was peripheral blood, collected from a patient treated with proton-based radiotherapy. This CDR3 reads CASSLGTSGKTYEQYF. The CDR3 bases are TGTGCCAGCAGCTTGGGGACTAGCGGGAAGACCTACGAGCAGTACTTC.